A selection of T cell receptor beta chains follows, all from one sample in a study of shared clonotypes between healthy human individuals. The method was immunoSEQ multiplex PCR; TCRdb's version includes in-frame clones alone and lacks a portion of them. The repertoire includes about 2.1 million clones, just under 95% of them detected once, and about 1.7% sits in the top ten. The sequenced material came from naive CD8+ T cells from PBMCs. Receptor source: a young man in good health. Some clones in this sample may be carry-over from other donors' samples. Each CDR3 is given with its conserved first and last residue. The order of the fields is CDR3 DNA, CDR3 protein, J gene, CDR3 length, V gene, clone size, D gene. A D gene is named only where the DNA matches it firmly. Size values are once, few and many counts, or a class for expanded clones, and some rows have none.

TGTGCCAGCAGCGTAGCTACGGGGGACAGCTCTCGGAATGAGCAGTTCTTC	CASSVATGDSSRNEQFF	TRBJ2-1	17	TRBV9	-	-
TGTGCCAGACGACGAGACACCGGGGAGCTGTTTTTT	CARRRDTGELFF	TRBJ2-2	12	TRBV2	-	-
TGCGCCAGCAGCCAAGGACAGGGGGCGCGTTTATATGGCTACACCTTC	CASSQGQGARLYGYTF	TRBJ1-2	16	TRBV4-3	-	TRBD1
TGCAGCGCCGCATTAGGGGAAGCTTTCTTT	CSAALGEAFF	TRBJ1-1	10	TRBV29-1	-	-
TGCGCCAGCAGAGGGGCGGGCTACAATGAGCAGTTCTTC	CASRGAGYNEQFF	TRBJ2-1	13	TRBV5-1	-	-
TGCGCCAGCAGTGAAGCAGGGGTGGGCTACAATGAGCAGTTCTTC	CASSEAGVGYNEQFF	TRBJ2-1	15	TRBV10-1	-	-
TGTGCCAGCACGTTCCGTTCCGGGGAGCTGTTTTTT	CASTFRSGELFF	TRBJ2-2	12	TRBV27	-	-
TGTGCCAGCAGCTTAGAGTTGGGGTGGGGTCAGCCCCAGCATTTT	CASSLELGWGQPQHF	TRBJ1-5	15	TRBV7-2	-	-
TGTGCCAGCAGCCAGACCTCCGACAGGAACTACGAGCAGTACTTC	CASSQTSDRNYEQYF	TRBJ2-7	15	TRBV5-5	-	-
TGTGCTAGTGGAAGGACAGGGGCGGGCTACACCTTC	CASGRTGAGYTF	TRBJ1-2	12	TRBV12-5	-	TRBD1
TGCGCCAGCAGCCAAGATGTGCGGGACAGGGTTTATGGCTACACCTTC	CASSQDVRDRVYGYTF	TRBJ1-2	16	TRBV4-1	-	TRBD1
TGTGCCAGCAGCCAAGAAGCACAACCCTACGAGCAGTACTTC	CASSQEAQPYEQYF	TRBJ2-7	14	TRBV14	-	-
TGCGCCAGCAGCTTGTTGGGTAATAGCAATCAGCCCCAGCATTTT	CASSLLGNSNQPQHF	TRBJ1-5	15	TRBV5-1	once	-
TGTGCCCTAGGGGGAGCCTCGTGGGAGACCCAGTACTTC	CALGGASWETQYF	TRBJ2-5	13	TRBV6-1	-	-
TGTGCCAGCAGCGGAGGTGCATCCCAAGAGACCCAGTACTTC	CASSGGASQETQYF	TRBJ2-5	14	TRBV9	-	-
TGCGCCAGCAGCATCCGACAGGGGGCGTCTGGTAATTCACCCCTCCACTTT	CASSIRQGASGNSPLHF	TRBJ1-6	17	TRBV5-1	once	TRBD1
TGTGCCAGCAGCGCCGGTAGATCCGTCGACGAGCAGTACTTC	CASSAGRSVDEQYF	TRBJ2-7	14	TRBV9	-	-
TGTGCCAGCAGTTTCACAGGACTAGCCTTATACAATGAGCAGTTCTTC	CASSFTGLALYNEQFF	TRBJ2-1	16	TRBV27	-	TRBD2
TGCGCCAGCAGCTTGGCTAGTCTAGCGGGAGTTCGGGGCTCCTACAATGAGCAGTTCTTC	CASSLASLAGVRGSYNEQFF	TRBJ2-1	20	TRBV5-1	-	TRBD2
TGCAGCGTTGAAACAGGGAGTGGGACTGAAGCTTTCTTT	CSVETGSGTEAFF	TRBJ1-1	13	TRBV29-1	-	-
TGTGCCAGCAGTCAACGACAGGGATCCTTAGCTAACTATGGCTACACCTTC	CASSQRQGSLANYGYTF	TRBJ1-2	17	TRBV28	-	TRBD1
TGTGCCAGCAGCTTAGCGCCCCAAGAGACCCAGTACTTC	CASSLAPQETQYF	TRBJ2-5	13	TRBV7-3	once	-
TGTGCCAGAAGCTGGGACAGGGTTCAGCCCCAGCATTTT	CARSWDRVQPQHF	TRBJ1-5	13	TRBV5-3	-	TRBD1
TGTGCCACCAGCTCTCGTGGATGGGACCTCGAGCAGTACTTC	CATSSRGWDLEQYF	TRBJ2-7	14	TRBV15	-	-
TGTGCCAGCAGTTTGGGCAGAGGTTCTGGGGCCAACGTCCTGACTTTC	CASSLGRGSGANVLTF	TRBJ2-6	16	TRBV27	once	-
TGTGCCAGTAGTATAGCTGGAGCGGGATTCGGGGAGCTGTTTTTT	CASSIAGAGFGELFF	TRBJ2-2	15	TRBV19	-	TRBD2